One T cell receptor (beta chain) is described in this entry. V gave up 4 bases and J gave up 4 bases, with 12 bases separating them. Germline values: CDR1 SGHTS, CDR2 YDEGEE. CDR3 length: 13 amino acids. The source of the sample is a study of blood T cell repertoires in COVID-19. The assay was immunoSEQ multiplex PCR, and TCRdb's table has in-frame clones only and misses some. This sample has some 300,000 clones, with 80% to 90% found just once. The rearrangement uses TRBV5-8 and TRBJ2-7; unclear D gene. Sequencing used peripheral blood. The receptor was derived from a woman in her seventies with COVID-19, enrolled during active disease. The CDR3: CASSIGGRYEQYF. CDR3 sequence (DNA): TGTGCCAGCAGCATCGGCGGCAGATACGAGCAGTACTTC.